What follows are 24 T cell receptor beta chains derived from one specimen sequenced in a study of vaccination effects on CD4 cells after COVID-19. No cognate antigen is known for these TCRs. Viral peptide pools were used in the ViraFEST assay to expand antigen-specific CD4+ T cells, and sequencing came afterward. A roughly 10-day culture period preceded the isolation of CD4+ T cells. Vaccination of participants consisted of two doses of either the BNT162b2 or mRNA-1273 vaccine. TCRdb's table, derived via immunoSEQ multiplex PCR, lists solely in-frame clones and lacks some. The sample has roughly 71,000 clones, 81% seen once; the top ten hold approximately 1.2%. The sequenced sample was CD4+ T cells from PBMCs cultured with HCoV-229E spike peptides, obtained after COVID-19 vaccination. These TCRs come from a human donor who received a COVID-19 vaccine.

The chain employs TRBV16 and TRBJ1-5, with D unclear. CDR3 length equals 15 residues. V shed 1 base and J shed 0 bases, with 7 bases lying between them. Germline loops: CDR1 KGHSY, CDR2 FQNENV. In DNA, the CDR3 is TGTGCCAGCAGCCAATATCAACGTAGCAATCAGCCCCAGCATTTT. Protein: CASSQYQRSNQPQHF.

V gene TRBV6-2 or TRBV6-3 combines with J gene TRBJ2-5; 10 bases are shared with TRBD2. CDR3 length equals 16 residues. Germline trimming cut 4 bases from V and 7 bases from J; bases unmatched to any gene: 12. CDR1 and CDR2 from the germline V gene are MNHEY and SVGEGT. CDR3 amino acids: CASSSAGTSVLGTQYF. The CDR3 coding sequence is TGTGCCAGCAGTTCCGCCGGGACTAGCGTTTTGGGGACCCAGTACTTC.

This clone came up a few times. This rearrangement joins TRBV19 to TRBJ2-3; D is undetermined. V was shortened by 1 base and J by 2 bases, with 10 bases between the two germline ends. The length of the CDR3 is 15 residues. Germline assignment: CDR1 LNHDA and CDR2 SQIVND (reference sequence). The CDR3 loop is CASSIGAAYTDTQYF. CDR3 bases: TGTGCCAGTAGTATAGGGGCCGCCTACACAGATACGCAGTATTTT.

CDR3 region: CASSLEGPYNSPLHF. The CDR3, as DNA: TGCGCCAGCAGCCTAGAAGGGCCCTATAATTCACCCCTCCACTTT. This rearrangement joins TRBV5-1 to TRBJ1-6; D unresolved. Germline V gene data show CDR1 as SGHRS and CDR2 as YFSETQ. V was cut by 4 bases and J by 2 bases, with 10 bases left in between. This CDR3 contains 15 residues.

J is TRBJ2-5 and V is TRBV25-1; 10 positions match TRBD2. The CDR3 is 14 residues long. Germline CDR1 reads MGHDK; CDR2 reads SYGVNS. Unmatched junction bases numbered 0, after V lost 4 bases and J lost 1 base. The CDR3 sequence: CASSASGSQETQYF. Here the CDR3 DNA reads TGTGCCAGCAGTGCTAGCGGGAGCCAAGAGACCCAGTACTTC.

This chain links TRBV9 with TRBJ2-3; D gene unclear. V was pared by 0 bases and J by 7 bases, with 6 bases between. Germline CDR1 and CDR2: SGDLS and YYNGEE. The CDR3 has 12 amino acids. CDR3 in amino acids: CASSVADHTQYF. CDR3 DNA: TGTGCCAGCAGCGTAGCAGATCATACGCAGTATTTT.

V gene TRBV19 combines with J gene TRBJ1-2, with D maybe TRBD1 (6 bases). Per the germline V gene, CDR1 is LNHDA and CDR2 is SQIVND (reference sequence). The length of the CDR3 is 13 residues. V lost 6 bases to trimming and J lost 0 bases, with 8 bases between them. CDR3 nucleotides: TGTGCCAGTAGCAGGACAGCTAACTATGGCTACACCTTC. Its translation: CASSRTANYGYTF.

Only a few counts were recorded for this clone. Here the CDR3 reads CASSQVDTGVFF. The CDR3 DNA follows: TGTGCCAGCAGCCAAGTGGACACCGGGGTTTTCTTC. V and J are TRBV3-1 (or the pseudogene TRBV3-2) and TRBJ2-1; tentatively, D is TRBD1 or TRBD2 (5 bases each). Trimming pared 1 base from V and 16 bases from J, leaving 14 bases between. The germline V gene encodes CDR1 LGHDT and CDR2 YNNKEL (reference sequence). This CDR3 is 12 amino acids long.

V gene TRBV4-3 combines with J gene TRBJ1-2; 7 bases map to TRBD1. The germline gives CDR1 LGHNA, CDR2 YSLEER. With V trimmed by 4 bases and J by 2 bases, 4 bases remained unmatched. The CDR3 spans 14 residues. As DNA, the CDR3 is TGCGCCAGCAGCCGAGACAGGGCCAACTATGGCTACACCTTC. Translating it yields CASSRDRANYGYTF.

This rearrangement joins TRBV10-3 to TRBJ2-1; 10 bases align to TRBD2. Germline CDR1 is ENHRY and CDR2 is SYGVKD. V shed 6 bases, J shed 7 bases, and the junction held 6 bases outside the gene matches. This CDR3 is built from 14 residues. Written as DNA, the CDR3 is TGTGCCATCAGCAGCGGGGGGGCCAGGAATGAGCAGTTCTTC. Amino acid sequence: CAISSGGARNEQFF.

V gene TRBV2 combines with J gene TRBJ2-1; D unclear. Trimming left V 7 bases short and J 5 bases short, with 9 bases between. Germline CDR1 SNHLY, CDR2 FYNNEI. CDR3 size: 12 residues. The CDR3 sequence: CASNLDDNEQFF. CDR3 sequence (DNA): TGTGCCAGCAACCTGGACGACAATGAGCAGTTCTTC.

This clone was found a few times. Here the CDR3 reads CASSRPGQGVGELFF. CDR3 in DNA: TGTGCCAGCAGCAGACCGGGACAGGGGGTCGGGGAGCTGTTTTTT. V is TRBV7-3 and J is TRBJ2-2, with TRBD1 matching 11 bases. CDR1 and CDR2 (germline): SGHTA, FQGTGA. The V gene end was trimmed by 5 bases and the J gene end by 7 bases; junction bases not matched to a gene: 6. This CDR3 is built from 15 residues.

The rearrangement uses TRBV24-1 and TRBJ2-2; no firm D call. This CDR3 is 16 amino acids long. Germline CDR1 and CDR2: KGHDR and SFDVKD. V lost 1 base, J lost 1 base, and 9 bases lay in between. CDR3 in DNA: TGTGCCACCAGTGATTTTGGCTCGGTGAACACCGGGGAGCTGTTTTTT. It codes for CATSDFGSVNTGELFF.

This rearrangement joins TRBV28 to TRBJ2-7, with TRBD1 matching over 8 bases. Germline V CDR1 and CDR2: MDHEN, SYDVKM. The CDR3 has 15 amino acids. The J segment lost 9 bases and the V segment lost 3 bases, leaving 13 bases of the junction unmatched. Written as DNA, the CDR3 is TGTGCCAGCAGTTTTTCGGAGCGACAGGGGCAGGGGCAGTACGTC. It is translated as CASSFSERQGQGQYV.

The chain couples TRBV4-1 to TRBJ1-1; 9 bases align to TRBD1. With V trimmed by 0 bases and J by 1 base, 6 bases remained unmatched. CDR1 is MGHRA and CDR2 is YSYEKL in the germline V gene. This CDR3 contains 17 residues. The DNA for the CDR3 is TGCGCCAGCAGCCAAGATCGGGGACAGGGAAGGAACACTGAAGCTTTCTTT. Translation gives CASSQDRGQGRNTEAFF.

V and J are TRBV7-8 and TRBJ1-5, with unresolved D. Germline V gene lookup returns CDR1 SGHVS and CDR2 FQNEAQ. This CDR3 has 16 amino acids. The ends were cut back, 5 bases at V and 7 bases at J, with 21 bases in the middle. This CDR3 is CASSPANSPRTQPQHF. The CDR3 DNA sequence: TGTGCCAGCAGCCCGGCCAACTCCCCGAGGACGCAGCCCCAGCATTTT. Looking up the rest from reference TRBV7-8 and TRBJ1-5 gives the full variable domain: GAGVSQSPRYKVAKRGQDVALRCDPISGHVSLFWYQQALGQGPEFLTYFQNEAQLDKSGLPSDRFFAERPEGSVSTLKIQRTQQEDSAVYLCASSPANSPRTQPQHFGDGTRLSIL.

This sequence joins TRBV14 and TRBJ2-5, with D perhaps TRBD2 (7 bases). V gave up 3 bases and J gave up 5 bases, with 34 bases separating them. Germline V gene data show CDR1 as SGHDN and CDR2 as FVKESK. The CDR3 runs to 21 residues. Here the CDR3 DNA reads TGTGCCAGCAGCCACCCCTACAGAATAGGGGGGGCATTAGTTTCGATGGAGACCCAGTACTTC. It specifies CASSHPYRIGGALVSMETQYF.

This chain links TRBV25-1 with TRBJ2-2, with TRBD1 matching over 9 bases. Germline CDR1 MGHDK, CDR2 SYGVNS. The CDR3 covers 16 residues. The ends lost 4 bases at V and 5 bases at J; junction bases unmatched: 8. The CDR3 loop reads CASSAPGTGKTGELFF. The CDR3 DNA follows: TGTGCCAGCAGTGCCCCCGGGACAGGGAAGACCGGGGAGCTGTTTTTT.

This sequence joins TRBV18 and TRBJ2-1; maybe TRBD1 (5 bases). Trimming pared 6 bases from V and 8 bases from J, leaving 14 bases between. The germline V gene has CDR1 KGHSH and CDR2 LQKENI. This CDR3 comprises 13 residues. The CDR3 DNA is TGTGCCAGCTCCCGGAGCCAAGGGGATGAGCAGTTCTTC. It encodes CASSRSQGDEQFF. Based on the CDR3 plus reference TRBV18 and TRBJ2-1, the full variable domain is NAGVMQNPRHLVRRRGQEARLRCSPMKGHSHVYWYRQLPEEGLKFMVYLQKENIIDESGMPKERFSAEFPKEGPSILRIQQVVRGDSAAYFCASSRSQGDEQFFGPGTRLTVL.

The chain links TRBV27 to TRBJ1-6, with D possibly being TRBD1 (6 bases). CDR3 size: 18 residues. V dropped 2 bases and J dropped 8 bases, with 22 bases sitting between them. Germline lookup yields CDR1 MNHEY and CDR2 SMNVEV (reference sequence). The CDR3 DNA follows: TGTGCCAGCAGTTTACGCAGGGGTGGAATCCTAGCGGATTCACCCCTCCACTTT. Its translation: CASSLRRGGILADSPLHF.

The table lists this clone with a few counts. The CDR3 loop is CASKWTGQETQYF. Written as DNA, the CDR3 is TGTGCCAGCAAATGGACAGGGCAAGAGACCCAGTACTTC. This chain connects TRBV5-6 to TRBJ2-5; TRBD1 matches at 8 bases. The V gene end was trimmed by 6 bases and the J gene end by 2 bases; junction bases not matched to a gene: 3. The germline gives CDR1 SGHDT, CDR2 YYEEEE. The CDR3 is 13 amino acids. The whole variable domain, remainder taken from reference TRBV5-6 and TRBJ2-5, is DAGVTQSPTHLIKTRGQQVTLRCSPKSGHDTVSWYQQALGQGPQFIFQYYEEEERQRGNFPDRFSGHQFPNYSSELNVNALLLGDSALYLCASKWTGQETQYFGPGTRLLVL.

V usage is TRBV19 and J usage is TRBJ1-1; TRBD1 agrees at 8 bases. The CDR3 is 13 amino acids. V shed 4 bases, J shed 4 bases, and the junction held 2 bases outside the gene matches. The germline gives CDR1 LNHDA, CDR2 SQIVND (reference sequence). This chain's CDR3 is CASSRTGPTEAFF. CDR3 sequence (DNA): TGTGCCAGTAGTAGGACAGGGCCCACTGAAGCTTTCTTT.

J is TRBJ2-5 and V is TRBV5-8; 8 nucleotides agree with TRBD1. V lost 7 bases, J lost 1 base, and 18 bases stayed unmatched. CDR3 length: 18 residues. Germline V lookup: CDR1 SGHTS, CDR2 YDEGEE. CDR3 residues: CASPQGALTGSTQETQYF. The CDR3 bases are TGTGCCAGCCCCCAGGGGGCTTTGACAGGGAGTACCCAAGAGACCCAGTACTTC.

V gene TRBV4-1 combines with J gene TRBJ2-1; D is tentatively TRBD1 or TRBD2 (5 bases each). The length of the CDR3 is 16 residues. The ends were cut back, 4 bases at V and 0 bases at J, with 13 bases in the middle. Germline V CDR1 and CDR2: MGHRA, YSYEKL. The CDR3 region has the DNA TGCGCCAGCAGCCGGGACCGCCTGTCCTCCTACAATGAGCAGTTCTTC. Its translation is CASSRDRLSSYNEQFF.